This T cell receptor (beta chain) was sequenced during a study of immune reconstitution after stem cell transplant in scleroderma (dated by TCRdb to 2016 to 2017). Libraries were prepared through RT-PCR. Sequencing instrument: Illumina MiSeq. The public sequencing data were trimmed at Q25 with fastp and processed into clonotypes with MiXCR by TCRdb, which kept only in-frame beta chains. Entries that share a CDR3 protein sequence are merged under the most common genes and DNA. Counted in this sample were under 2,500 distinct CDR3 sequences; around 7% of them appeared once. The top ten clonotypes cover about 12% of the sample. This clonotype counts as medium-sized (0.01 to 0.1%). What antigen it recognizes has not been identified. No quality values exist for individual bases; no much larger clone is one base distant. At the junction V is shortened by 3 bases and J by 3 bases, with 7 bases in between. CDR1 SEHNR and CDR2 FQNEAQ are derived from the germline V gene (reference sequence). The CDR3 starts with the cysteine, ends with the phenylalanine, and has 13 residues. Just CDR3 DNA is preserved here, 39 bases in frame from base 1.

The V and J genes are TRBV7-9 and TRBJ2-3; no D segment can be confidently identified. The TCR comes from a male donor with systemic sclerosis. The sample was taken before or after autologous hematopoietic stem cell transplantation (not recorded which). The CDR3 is CASSLGGTDTQYF. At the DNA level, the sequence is TGTGCCAGCAGCTTGGGCGGAACAGATACGCAGTATTTT.